The sequence of this TCR beta chain was determined in a study of control samples from healthy donors and cancer patients. Sequencing was performed with immunoSEQ multiplex PCR; in TCRdb, only in-frame clones are kept and a portion is missing. The sample lists over 150,000 clones; 90% to 95% were seen once. The sequence derives from a woman between 18 and 29 years old in good health. Sequenced input: blood.

CDR3 sequence reads: CASSSGTHGYTF. For the CDR3, the DNA is TGTGCCAGCAGTTCCGGGACGCACGGCTACACCTTC. This chain connects TRBV6-4 to TRBJ1-2; possible D gene TRBD1, 5 bases. The V gene lost 5 bases and the J gene lost 8 bases, with 12 bases spanning the gap. Germline CDR1 reads MRHNA; CDR2 reads SNTAGT. This CDR3 has 12 amino acids.